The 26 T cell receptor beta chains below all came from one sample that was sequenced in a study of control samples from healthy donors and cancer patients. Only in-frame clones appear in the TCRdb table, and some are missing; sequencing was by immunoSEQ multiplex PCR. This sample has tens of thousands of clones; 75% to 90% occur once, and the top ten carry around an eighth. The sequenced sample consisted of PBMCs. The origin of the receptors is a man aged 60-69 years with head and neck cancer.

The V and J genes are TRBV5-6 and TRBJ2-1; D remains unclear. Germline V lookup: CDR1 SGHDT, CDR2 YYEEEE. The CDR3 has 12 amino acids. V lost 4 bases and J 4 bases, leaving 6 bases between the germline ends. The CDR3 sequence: CASSRPYNEQFF. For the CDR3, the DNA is TGTGCCAGCAGCCGGCCTTACAATGAGCAGTTCTTC. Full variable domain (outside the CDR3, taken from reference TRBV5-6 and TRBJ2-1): DAGVTQSPTHLIKTRGQQVTLRCSPKSGHDTVSWYQQALGQGPQFIFQYYEEEERQRGNFPDRFSGHQFPNYSSELNVNALLLGDSALYLCASSRPYNEQFFGPGTRLTVL.

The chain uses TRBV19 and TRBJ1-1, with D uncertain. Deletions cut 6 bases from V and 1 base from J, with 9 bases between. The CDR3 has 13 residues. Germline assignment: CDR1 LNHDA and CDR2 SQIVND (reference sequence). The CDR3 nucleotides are TGTGCCAGTAGCCCTCGAGGGAACACTGAAGCTTTCTTT. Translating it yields CASSPRGNTEAFF.

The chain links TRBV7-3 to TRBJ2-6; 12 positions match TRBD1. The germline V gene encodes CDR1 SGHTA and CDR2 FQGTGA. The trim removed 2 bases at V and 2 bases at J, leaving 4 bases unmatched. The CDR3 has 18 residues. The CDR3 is CASSLAGTGGTGANVLTF. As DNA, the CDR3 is TGTGCCAGCAGCTTAGCCGGGACAGGGGGCACTGGGGCCAACGTCCTGACTTTC. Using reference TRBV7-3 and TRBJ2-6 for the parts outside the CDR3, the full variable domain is GAGVSQTPSNKVTEKGKYVELRCDPISGHTALYWYRQSLGQGPEFLIYFQGTGAADDSGLPNDRFFAVRPEGSVSTLKIQRTERGDSAVYLCASSLAGTGGTGANVLTFGAGSRLTVL.

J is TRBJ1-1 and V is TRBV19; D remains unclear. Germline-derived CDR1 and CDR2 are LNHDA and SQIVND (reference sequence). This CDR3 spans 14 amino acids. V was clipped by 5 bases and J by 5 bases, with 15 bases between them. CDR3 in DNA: TGTGCCAGTAGTCCGCAGTCGATGACAACTGAAGCTTTCTTT. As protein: CASSPQSMTTEAFF.

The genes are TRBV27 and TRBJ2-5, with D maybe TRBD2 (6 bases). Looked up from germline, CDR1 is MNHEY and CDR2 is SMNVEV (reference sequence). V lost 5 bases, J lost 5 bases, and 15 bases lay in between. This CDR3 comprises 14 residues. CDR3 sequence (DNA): TGTGCCAGCAGTACGCCGGAGGGAATGGAGACCCAGTACTTC. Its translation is CASSTPEGMETQYF.

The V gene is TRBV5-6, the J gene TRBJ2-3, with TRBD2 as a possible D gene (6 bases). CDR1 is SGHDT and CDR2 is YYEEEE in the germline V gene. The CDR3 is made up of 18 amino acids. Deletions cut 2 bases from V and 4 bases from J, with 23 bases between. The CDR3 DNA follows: TGTGCCAGCAGCTTAGTCAGCAGAGGGAGGCTCGGGGCAGATACGCAGTATTTT. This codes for CASSLVSRGRLGADTQYF.

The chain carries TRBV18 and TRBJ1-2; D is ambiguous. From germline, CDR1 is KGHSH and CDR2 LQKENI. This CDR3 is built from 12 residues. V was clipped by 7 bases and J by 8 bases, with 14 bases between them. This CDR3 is CASFAGNVGYTF. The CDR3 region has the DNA TGTGCCAGCTTCGCCGGGAATGTCGGCTACACCTTC.

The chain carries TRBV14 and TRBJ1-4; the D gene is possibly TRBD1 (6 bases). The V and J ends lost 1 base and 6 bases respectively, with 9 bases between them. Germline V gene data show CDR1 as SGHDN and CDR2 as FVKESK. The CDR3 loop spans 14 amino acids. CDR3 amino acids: CASSQVAGDEKLFF. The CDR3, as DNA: TGTGCCAGCAGCCAAGTAGCAGGGGATGAAAAACTGTTTTTT.

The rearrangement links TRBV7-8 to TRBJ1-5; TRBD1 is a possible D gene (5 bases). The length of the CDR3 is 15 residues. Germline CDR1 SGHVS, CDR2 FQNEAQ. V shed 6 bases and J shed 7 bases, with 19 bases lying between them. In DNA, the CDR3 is TGTGCCAGCAGTCGAGGGCAGGGATCGGGACAGCCCCAGCATTTT. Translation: CASSRGQGSGQPQHF.

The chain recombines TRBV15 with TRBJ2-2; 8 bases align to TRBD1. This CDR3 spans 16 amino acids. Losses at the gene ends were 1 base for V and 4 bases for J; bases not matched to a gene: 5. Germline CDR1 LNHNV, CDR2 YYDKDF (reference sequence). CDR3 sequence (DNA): TGTGCCACCAGCAGAGGGCGACAGGGGCTCACCGGGGAGCTGTTTTTT. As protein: CATSRGRQGLTGELFF.

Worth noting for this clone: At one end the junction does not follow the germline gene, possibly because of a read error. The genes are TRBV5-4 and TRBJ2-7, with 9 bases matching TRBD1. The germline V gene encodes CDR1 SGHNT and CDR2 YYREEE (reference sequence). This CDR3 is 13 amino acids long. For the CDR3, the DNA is TGTGCCAGCAGCTGGGGACCGACAGGGGGACCCCGTTTC. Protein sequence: CASSWGPTGGPRF.

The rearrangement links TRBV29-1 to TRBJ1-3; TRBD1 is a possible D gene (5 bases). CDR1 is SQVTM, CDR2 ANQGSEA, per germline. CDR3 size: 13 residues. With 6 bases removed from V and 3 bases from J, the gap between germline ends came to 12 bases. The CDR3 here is CSVEGSDGNTIYF. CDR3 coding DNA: TGCAGCGTAGAGGGGTCAGATGGAAACACCATATATTTT.

The CDR3 sequence: CASTTMGEYEQYF. The CDR3 region has the DNA TGTGCCAGCACCACCATGGGGGAGTACGAGCAGTACTTC. The chain carries TRBV27 and TRBJ2-7, with D perhaps assigned TRBD1 or TRBD2 (5 bases each). CDR1 is MNHEY, CDR2 SMNVEV, per germline (reference sequence). There are 13 residues in the CDR3. V shed 7 bases and J shed 4 bases, with 14 bases lying between them.

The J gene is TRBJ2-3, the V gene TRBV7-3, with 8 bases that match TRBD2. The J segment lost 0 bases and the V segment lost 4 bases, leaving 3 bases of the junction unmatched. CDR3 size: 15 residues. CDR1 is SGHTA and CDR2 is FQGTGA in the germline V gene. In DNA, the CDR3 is TGTGCCAGCAGCTCCTTAGCGGGGAGCACAGATACGCAGTATTTT. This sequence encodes CASSSLAGSTDTQYF.

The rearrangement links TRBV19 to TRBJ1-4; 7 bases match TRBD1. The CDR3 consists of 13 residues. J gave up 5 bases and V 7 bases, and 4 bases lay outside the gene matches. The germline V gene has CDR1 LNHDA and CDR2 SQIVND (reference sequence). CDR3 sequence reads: CASTKGANEKLFF. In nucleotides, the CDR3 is TGTGCCAGTACAAAGGGGGCGAATGAAAAACTGTTTTTT.

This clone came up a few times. DNA of the CDR3: TGTGCCAGCAGTCCGGGGACAGTAAATCAGCCCCAGCATTTT. Residues: CASSPGTVNQPQHF. The chain combines TRBV28 with TRBJ1-5, with 7 bases that match TRBD1. Germline-derived CDR1 and CDR2 are MDHEN and SYDVKM. Trimming at V came to 5 bases and at J to 4 bases, leaving 5 bases not matched to a gene. This CDR3 comprises 14 residues.

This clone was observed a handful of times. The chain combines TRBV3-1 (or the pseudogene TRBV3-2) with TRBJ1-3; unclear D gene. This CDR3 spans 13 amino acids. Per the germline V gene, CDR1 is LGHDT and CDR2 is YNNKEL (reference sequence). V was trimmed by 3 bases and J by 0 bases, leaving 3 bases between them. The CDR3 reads CASSQASGNTIYF. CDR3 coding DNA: TGTGCCAGCAGCCAGGCCTCTGGAAACACCATATATTTT.

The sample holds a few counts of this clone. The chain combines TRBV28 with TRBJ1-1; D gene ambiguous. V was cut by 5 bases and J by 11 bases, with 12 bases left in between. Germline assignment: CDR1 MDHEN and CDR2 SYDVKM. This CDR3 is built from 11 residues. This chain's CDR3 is CASSTPYGAFF. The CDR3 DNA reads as TGTGCCAGCAGTACACCCTACGGGGCTTTCTTT.

The CDR3 sequence: CASSLGGTSTSEQFF. CDR3 bases: TGTGCCAGCAGCTTAGGCGGGACTAGCACTTCTGAGCAGTTCTTC. The chain has TRBV7-9 and TRBJ2-1, with 9 bases lining up with TRBD2. The CDR3 is 15 residues long. Per germline, CDR1 SEHNR and CDR2 FQNEAQ (reference sequence). The V and J ends lost 1 base and 9 bases, in that order; junction bases with no gene match: 7.

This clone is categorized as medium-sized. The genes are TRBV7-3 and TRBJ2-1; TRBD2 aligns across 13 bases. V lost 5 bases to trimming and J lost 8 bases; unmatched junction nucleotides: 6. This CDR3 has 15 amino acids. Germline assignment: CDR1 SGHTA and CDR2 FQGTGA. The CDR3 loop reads CASSPGLAGYHEQFF. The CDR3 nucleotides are TGTGCCAGCAGCCCGGGACTAGCGGGATATCATGAGCAGTTCTTC.

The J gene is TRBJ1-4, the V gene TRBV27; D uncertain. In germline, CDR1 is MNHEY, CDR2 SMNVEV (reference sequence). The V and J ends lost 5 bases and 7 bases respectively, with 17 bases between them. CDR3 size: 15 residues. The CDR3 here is CASSLSRNAREKLFF. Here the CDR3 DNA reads TGTGCCAGCAGTCTGTCCCGGAACGCCCGTGAAAAACTGTTTTTT.

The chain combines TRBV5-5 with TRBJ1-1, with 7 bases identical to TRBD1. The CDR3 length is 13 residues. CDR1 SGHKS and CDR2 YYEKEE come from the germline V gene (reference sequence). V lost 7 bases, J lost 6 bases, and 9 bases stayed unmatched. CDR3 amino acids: CASLRQGTSEAFF. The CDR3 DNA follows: TGTGCCAGCCTAAGACAGGGAACGTCTGAAGCTTTCTTT.

CDR3 sequence: CSAMGQANTEAFF. CDR3 in DNA: TGCAGCGCCATGGGACAGGCAAACACTGAAGCTTTCTTT. The rearrangement links TRBV29-1 to TRBJ1-1, with 8 bases aligning to TRBD1. The V segment lost 7 bases and the J segment 2 bases; nucleotides outside the gene matches: 6. Germline V CDR1 and CDR2: SQVTM, ANQGSEA. The CDR3 loop spans 13 amino acids.

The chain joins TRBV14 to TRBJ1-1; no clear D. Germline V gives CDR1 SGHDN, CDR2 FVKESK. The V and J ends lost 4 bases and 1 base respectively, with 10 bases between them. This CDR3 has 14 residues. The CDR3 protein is CASSPLVRNTEAFF. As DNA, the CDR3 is TGTGCCAGCAGCCCCCTAGTGCGGAACACTGAAGCTTTCTTT.

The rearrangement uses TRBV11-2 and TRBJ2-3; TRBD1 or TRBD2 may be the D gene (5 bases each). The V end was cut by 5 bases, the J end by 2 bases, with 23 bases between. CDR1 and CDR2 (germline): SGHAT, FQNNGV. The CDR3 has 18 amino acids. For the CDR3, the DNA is TGTGCCAGCAGCGGGGCGCGAGGGGCCCCACCCGACACAGATACGCAGTATTTT. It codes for CASSGARGAPPDTDTQYF.

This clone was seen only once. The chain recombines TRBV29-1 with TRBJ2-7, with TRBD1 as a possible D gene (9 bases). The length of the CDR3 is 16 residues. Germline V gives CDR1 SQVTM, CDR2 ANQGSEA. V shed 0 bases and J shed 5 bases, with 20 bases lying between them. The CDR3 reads CSVEDRGGQGPDEQYF. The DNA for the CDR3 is TGCAGCGTTGAAGACCGGGGGGGACAGGGACCCGACGAGCAGTACTTC.